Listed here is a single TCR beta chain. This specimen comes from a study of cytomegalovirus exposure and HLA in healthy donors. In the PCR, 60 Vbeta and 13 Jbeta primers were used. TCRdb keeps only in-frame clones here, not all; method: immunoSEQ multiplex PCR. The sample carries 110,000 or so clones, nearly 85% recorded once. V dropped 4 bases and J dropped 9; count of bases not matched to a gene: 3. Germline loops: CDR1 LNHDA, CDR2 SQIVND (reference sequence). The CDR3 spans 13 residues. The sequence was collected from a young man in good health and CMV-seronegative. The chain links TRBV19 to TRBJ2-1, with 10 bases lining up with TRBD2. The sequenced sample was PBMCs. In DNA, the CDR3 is TGTGCCAGTAGTACCTTAGCGGGAGGTGAGCAGTTCTTC. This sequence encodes CASSTLAGGEQFF.